In its sample, the clone carrying this T cell receptor (beta chain) was seen a few times. Antigen: not known. Expressed TCRB transcripts were sequenced after all isolated RNA was converted to cDNA. An average of around 3.5 million reads was obtained for naive, central memory and regulatory T cell samples. Some clones are missing from TCRdb's copy, which holds only in-frame ones; the method was immunoSEQ multiplex PCR. Of about 340,000 clones in the sample, around an eighth were seen once. The sample comes from a study of beta chain features in type 1 diabetes. Study-wide results and caveats: Among all four CD4+ subsets, Type 1 diabetes patients had TCRB CDR3s that were moderately but significantly shorter.

With 1 base removed from V and 7 bases from J, the gap between germline ends came to 13 bases. CDR3 length equals 14 residues. Germline V gene data show CDR1 as SGHAT and CDR2 as FQNNGV. The chain recombines TRBV11-2 with TRBJ1-2; D is unclear. The specimen was naive CD4+ T cells from blood. The clonotype was recovered from a woman aged 18 to 35 with type 1 diabetes. The DNA of the CDR3 is TGTGCCAGCAGCTTAGTCCGGGGAGTGGGTGGCTACACCTTC. This gives the protein CASSLVRGVGGYTF. Full variable domain (missing parts from reference TRBV11-2 and TRBJ1-2): EAGVAQSPRYKIIEKRQSVAFWCNPISGHATLYWYQQILGQGPKLLIQFQNNGVVDDSQLPKDRFSAERLKGVDSTLKIQPAKLEDSAVYLCASSLVRGVGGYTFGSGTRLTVV.